This T cell receptor (beta chain) was found in a study of T-cell reconstitution after alpha-beta-depleted transplantation in children. Points from the study as a whole: Elevated TCRbeta diversity at day 60 was traced, in some patients, to surviving recipient T cells and thymic progenitors. It was newly produced T cells that mostly accounted for T-cell counts and diversity one year after transplant.

As it was prepared, the TCRbeta library received unique molecular identifiers. Using its own MiXCR run on the PCR reads, TCRdb lists one record per CDR3 protein. Here the sample spans 500,000 to 650,000 distinct CDR3 sequences, roughly 11% being singletons. This clonotype was counted between two and nine times. Its antigen is unidentified. The CDR3 loop spans 13 amino acids. Germline values: CDR1 LGHNA, CDR2 YNFKEQ. V lost 2 bases to trimming and J lost 8 bases; unmatched junction nucleotides: 1. This chain joins TRBV4-2 and TRBJ1-4, with 8 positions matching TRBD1. The TCR was taken from a female patient aged 2 to 10 who had a stem cell transplant for aplastic anemia, so the T cells may come from the graft donor. Here the sequenced sample was PBMCs, mostly from graft donor cells, taken 180 days after TCRalphabeta/CD19-depleted stem cell transplant. The CDR3 DNA follows: TGTGCCAGCAGCCAATCAGGGGGCGAAAAACTGTTTTTT. Protein sequence: CASSQSGGEKLFF.